These 23 T cell receptor beta chains came from one sample sequenced in a study of T cell repertoires in cytomegalovirus infection. TCRdb redid the calling of the reads with MiXCR, one entry per CDR3 protein. The sample shows about 260,000 distinct CDR3 sequences, less than 9.5% of them seen only once. The material sequenced was PBMCs. These receptors were collected from a human donor in good health (CMV status not recorded). Some clones in this sample may be carry-over from other donors' samples.

This clonotype was observed many times. The rearrangement links TRBV7-2 to TRBJ2-5; 8 bases are shared with TRBD2. Germline V gene data show CDR1 as SGHTA and CDR2 as FQGNSA. The CDR3 covers 18 residues. The trim removed 5 bases at V and 5 bases at J, leaving 19 bases unmatched. The CDR3 region is CASSRDPLRAGAGETQYF. The CDR3 DNA reads TGTGCCAGCAGCCGGGACCCTCTCAGAGCGGGAGCCGGGGAGACCCAGTACTTC.

This clonotype was detected ten times or more. This chain joins TRBV7-2 and TRBJ2-3, with 10 bases fitting TRBD1. Germline CDR1 is SGHTA and CDR2 is FQGNSA. Trimming removed 6 bases from V and 1 base from J; junction bases left unmatched: 4. This CDR3 has 15 amino acids. The CDR3 sequence: CASRPGTGGTDTQYF. CDR3 sequence (DNA): TGTGCCAGCAGACCCGGGACAGGGGGCACAGATACGCAGTATTTT.

This clonotype was found many times. The chain recombines TRBV7-8 with TRBJ1-1, with unresolved D. The CDR3 length is 15 residues. V lost 6 bases to trimming and J lost 0 bases, with 14 bases between them. Germline loops: CDR1 SGHVS, CDR2 FQNEAQ. The CDR3 DNA reads TGTGCCAGCAGACCCGAAGAGCGGTTGAACACTGAAGCTTTCTTT. Amino acid sequence: CASRPEERLNTEAFF.

This clonotype was found many times. The chain combines TRBV5-6 with TRBJ1-1; D is uncertain. CDR1 and CDR2 (germline): SGHDT, YYEEEE. V lost 4 bases to trimming and J lost 11 bases, with 21 bases between them. CDR3 length equals 14 residues. The CDR3, as DNA: TGTGCCAGCAGCCTCGTGAACCGGGGAAATGAGGCTTTCTTT. Translated: CASSLVNRGNEAFF.

This clonotype was seen repeatedly, ten times or more. The V gene is TRBV28, the J gene TRBJ2-3, with 10 bases that match TRBD2. Per germline, CDR1 MDHEN and CDR2 SYDVKM. The CDR3 contains 15 residues. V was pared by 4 bases and J by 0 bases, with 1 base of the junction left unmatched. This CDR3 reads CASSSSGGSTDTQYF. DNA of the CDR3: TGTGCCAGCAGTTCTAGCGGGGGAAGCACAGATACGCAGTATTTT.

This clonotype was counted at least ten times. This sequence joins TRBV7-2 and TRBJ1-1; no firm D call. Germline loops: CDR1 SGHTA, CDR2 FQGNSA. This CDR3 is 14 amino acids long. V shed 7 bases and J shed 1 base, with 13 bases lying between them. The CDR3 reads CASIPNRANTEAFF. For the CDR3, the DNA is TGTGCCAGCATCCCCAACAGAGCGAACACTGAAGCTTTCTTT.

The gene calls are TRBV20-1 and TRBJ1-5; 9 bases fit TRBD1. V lost 4 bases and J lost 4; bases outside the gene matches: 5. Per germline, CDR1 DFQATT and CDR2 SNEGSKA (reference sequence). The CDR3 has 14 amino acids. CDR3 DNA sequence: TGCAGTGCTAAAATCGACAGGGGGAATCAGCCCCAGCATTTT. Encoded protein: CSAKIDRGNQPQHF.

This clonotype was found a few times. V is TRBV29-1 and J is TRBJ2-1, with 14 positions matching TRBD2. The CDR3 spans 14 residues. The germline CDR1 and CDR2 sequences are SQVTM and ANQGSEA. The V and J ends lost 7 bases and 10 bases, in that order; junction bases with no gene match: 9. The chain's CDR3 is CSAQTSGGVGEQFF. As DNA, the CDR3 is TGCAGCGCTCAGACTAGCGGGGGGGTAGGCGAGCAGTTCTTC.

This clonotype was detected only once. Here the CDR3 DNA reads TGCAGTGCTAGGGGAGACGGTTCTGGGTATGGCTACACCTTC. Its protein is CSARGDGSGYGYTF. The rearrangement links TRBV20-1 to TRBJ1-2; D gene ambiguous. V lost 3 bases, J lost 5 bases, and 16 bases lay in between. Per the germline V gene, CDR1 is DFQATT and CDR2 is SNEGSKA (reference sequence). This CDR3 has 14 residues.

In its sample, this clonotype was seen many times. The rearrangement uses TRBV6-2 or TRBV6-3 and TRBJ2-1; D is ambiguous. The CDR3 runs to 16 residues. The ends were cut back, 8 bases at V and 8 bases at J, with 25 bases in the middle. Germline V gene data show CDR1 as MNHEY and CDR2 as SVGEGT. The DNA of the CDR3 is TGTGCCAGCGGTGAAACAGCAATACTTACTAAGTATGAGCAGTTCTTC. Translated, it gives CASGETAILTKYEQFF.

This clonotype was recorded at least ten times. The chain combines TRBV28 with TRBJ1-1; D might be TRBD1 (5 bases). Between the trimmed V and J ends, which lost 5 bases and 5 bases, there was a span of 15 bases. The germline V gene encodes CDR1 MDHEN and CDR2 SYDVKM. The CDR3 is 14 residues long. Written as DNA, the CDR3 is TGTGCCAGCAGTCCCCCGGGGCGAGGGACTGAAGCTTTCTTT. This encodes CASSPPGRGTEAFF.

This clonotype was counted a few times. In DNA, the CDR3 is TGCAGTGCTCCGACTCGGACTATCCACGAGCAGTACTTC. Its translation: CSAPTRTIHEQYF. This chain uses TRBV20-1 with TRBJ2-7; D may be TRBD2 (6 bases). The CDR3 extends over 13 amino acids. Per germline, CDR1 DFQATT and CDR2 SNEGSKA (reference sequence). With 5 bases removed from V and 5 bases from J, the gap between germline ends came to 16 bases.

The V gene is TRBV4-3, the J gene TRBJ1-2; a possible D gene is TRBD1 (5 bases). Trimming pared 1 base from V and 0 bases from J, leaving 18 bases between. Per germline, CDR1 LGHNA and CDR2 YSLEER. The CDR3 contains 18 residues. The CDR3 nucleotides read TGCGCCAGCAGCCAAGCCGACTCCGGGACCGCTACTAACTATGGCTACACCTTC. Translated: CASSQADSGTATNYGYTF.

There are many counts of this clonotype. One junction end does not reproduce the germline sequence, and a read error may be involved. The chain has TRBV7-2 and TRBJ1-6; 7 nucleotides align to TRBD1. The germline V gene encodes CDR1 SGHTA and CDR2 FQGNSA. CDR3 size: 15 residues. CDR3 sequence reads: CASRLVGQVNSPLHF. CDR3 DNA: TGTGCCAGCAGATTAGTCGGACAGGTCAATTCACCCCTCCACTTT.

This clonotype appeared many times. This CDR3 is CASSEVGSASYNEQFF. The CDR3 DNA follows: TGTGCCAGCAGTGAAGTAGGCAGCGCCTCCTACAATGAGCAGTTCTTC. This rearrangement joins TRBV2 to TRBJ2-1; D call uncertain. Germline V gene lookup returns CDR1 SNHLY and CDR2 FYNNEI. CDR3 length: 16 residues. The V gene lost 1 base and the J gene lost 0 bases, with 10 bases spanning the gap.

This clonotype was observed many times. The CDR3: CASSLTGEARPQHF. The CDR3 DNA reads as TGTGCCAGCAGCTTGACAGGGGAGGCTCGGCCCCAGCATTTT. This chain connects TRBV7-2 to TRBJ1-5; 8 nucleotides agree with TRBD1. V was pared by 3 bases and J by 9 bases, with 7 bases of the junction left unmatched. The length of the CDR3 is 14 residues. CDR1 is SGHTA and CDR2 is FQGNSA in the germline V gene.

The sample holds a few counts of this clonotype. The rearrangement uses TRBV2 and TRBJ1-1; D might be TRBD1 (6 bases). Trimming pared 3 bases from V and 5 bases from J, leaving 13 bases between. Germline lookup yields CDR1 SNHLY and CDR2 FYNNEI. This CDR3 contains 14 residues. DNA of the CDR3: TGTGCCAGCAGTGAGAACAGGGTTTTGACTGAAGCTTTCTTT. Its translation is CASSENRVLTEAFF.

This chain uses TRBV7-8 with TRBJ1-2; 8 nucleotides match TRBD1. Germline lookup yields CDR1 SGHVS and CDR2 FQNEAQ. The junction had 9 bases not matched to a gene; V was cut back by 3 bases and J by 3 bases. CDR3 length equals 16 residues. The DNA of the CDR3 is TGTGCCAGCAGCTTGATAGGACAGGGCGTCTACTATGGCTACACCTTC. This gives the protein CASSLIGQGVYYGYTF.

This clonotype has ten or more counts. This rearrangement joins TRBV7-2 to TRBJ2-7; a weak D match, TRBD1 (5 bases). The CDR3 has 14 amino acids. V lost 1 base and J lost 5, with 12 bases in between. CDR1 and CDR2 from the germline V gene are SGHTA and FQGNSA. CDR3 DNA sequence: TGTGCCAGCAGCTTAGTAGGGGTCGGCGACGAGCAGTACTTC. Protein: CASSLVGVGDEQYF.

This clonotype was seen a handful of times. CDR3 region: CSALRGQGNNQPQHF. In DNA, the CDR3 is TGCAGTGCTCTCAGGGGGCAGGGGAACAATCAGCCCCAGCATTTT. This rearrangement joins TRBV20-1 to TRBJ1-5; 8 bases match TRBD1. The V gene's germline CDR1 is DFQATT and CDR2 SNEGSKA (reference sequence). The V gene end was trimmed by 5 bases and the J gene end by 3 bases; junction bases not matched to a gene: 9. The CDR3 loop spans 15 amino acids.

This clonotype has at least ten counts. V usage is TRBV6-1 and J usage is TRBJ2-3; 10 bases match TRBD2. Trimming removed 5 bases from V and 6 bases from J; junction bases left unmatched: 5. The CDR3 spans 14 residues. The V gene's germline CDR1 is MNHNS and CDR2 SASEGT. CDR3: CASSPAGGPDTQYF. CDR3 sequence (DNA): TGTGCCAGCAGTCCAGCGGGAGGGCCTGATACGCAGTATTTT.

The V and J genes are TRBV29-1 and TRBJ2-1; D is possibly TRBD2 (6 bases). V shed 5 bases and J shed 5 bases, with 22 bases lying between them. Germline V gene sequence: CDR1 SQVTM, CDR2 ANQGSEA. The CDR3 spans 16 residues. The CDR3 protein is CSVSPGLRIGDNEQFF. The CDR3 coding sequence is TGCAGCGTTTCCCCGGGACTCCGAATTGGGGACAATGAGCAGTTCTTC.

This clonotype was seen repeatedly, ten times or more. V gene TRBV7-2 combines with J gene TRBJ2-3; D not resolved. Germline V gene data show CDR1 as SGHTA and CDR2 as FQGNSA. Between the trimmed V and J ends, which lost 3 bases and 2 bases, there was a span of 9 bases. The CDR3 spans 14 residues. The CDR3 DNA reads TGTGCCAGCAGCTTTACTTCCGACACAGATACGCAGTATTTT. Encoded protein: CASSFTSDTDTQYF.